This TCR beta chain was sequenced during a study of beta chain features in type 1 diabetes. Losses at the gene ends were 2 bases for V and 10 bases for J; bases not matched to a gene: 9. CDR3 length: 15 residues. Per germline, CDR1 SGHRS and CDR2 YFSETQ. Investigators reverse transcribed all isolated RNA, so they sequenced expressed TCRB transcripts. The data were produced by immunoSEQ multiplex PCR, yet TCRdb's version contains in-frame clones alone and is incomplete. This repertoire shows about 930,000 clones, around a sixth found once; its top ten account for 0.023%. Source material: naive CD4+ T cells from blood. The clonotype originates from a woman under 30 in good health. The chain uses TRBV5-1 and TRBJ1-6; 7 positions agree with TRBD1. The CDR3 DNA is TGCGCCAGCAGCTTCTTACAGGGGTCGGTGTCACCCCTCCACTTT. This translates into CASSFLQGSVSPLHF.